This T cell receptor beta chain was sequenced for a study of identifying expanded T cells in peripheral blood. TCRdb's table, derived via immunoSEQ multiplex PCR, lists solely in-frame clones and lacks some. The sample comprises about 130,000 clones, about 86% of which are singletons, and 8.4% rests with the top ten. V was clipped by 1 base and J by 0 bases, with 10 bases between them. The CDR3 runs to 15 residues. Per germline, CDR1 SGHRS and CDR2 YFSETQ. The gene calls are TRBV5-1 and TRBJ2-5; D ambiguous. The clonotype was recovered from a person between 18 and 75 years old in good health. Sequencing used blood. The CDR3, as DNA: TGCGCCAGCAGCTTGTTTCTGGAGTACCAAGAGACCCAGTACTTC. The encoded protein is CASSLFLEYQETQYF.